Listed here are 5 T cell receptor beta chains from one sample, sequenced in a study of blood T cell repertoires in COVID-19 (TCRdb year 2020). Library construction relied on the immunoSEQ multiplex PCR assay. TCRdb took this table from immuneACCESS and kept in-frame rearrangements with V and J called. Such tables lack part of the clones; where checked against another copy, unresolved V genes explain under half of the gap, and the rest is unexplained. This sample comprises about 130,000 clones, approximately 74% of them detected only once. The ten largest make up around 1.8% of the sample. The specimen was peripheral blood. Source of these receptors: a woman in her sixties or seventies with acute or convalescent COVID-19.

The chain employs TRBV9 and TRBJ1-4, with D tentatively TRBD1 (6 bases). V gave up 4 bases and J gave up 4 bases, with 17 bases separating them. This CDR3 has 16 amino acids. Germline CDR1 reads SGDLS; CDR2 reads YYNGEE. The CDR3 coding sequence is TGTGCCAGCAGCACTCGACAGGAAACGGGTAATGAAAAACTGTTTTTT. Translated, it gives CASSTRQETGNEKLFF.

The chain recombines TRBV19 with TRBJ1-1, with TRBD1 as a possible D gene (6 bases). The CDR3 totals 15 residues. V was shortened by 1 base and J by 1 base, with 10 bases between the two germline ends. Germline V gene sequence: CDR1 LNHDA, CDR2 SQIVND (reference sequence). The CDR3 loop reads CASSIVGGENTEAFF. The CDR3 nucleotides are TGTGCCAGTAGTATAGTAGGGGGAGAGAACACTGAAGCTTTCTTT. The full variable domain, in which reference TRBV19 and TRBJ1-1 provide the parts outside the CDR3, is DGGITQSPKYLFRKEGQNVTLSCEQNLNHDAMYWYRQDPGQGLRLIYYSQIVNDFQKGDIAEGYSVSREKKESFPLTVTSAQKNPTAFYLCASSIVGGENTEAFFGQGTRLTVV.

The V gene is TRBV6-5, the J gene TRBJ2-1; 16 bases match TRBD2. Losses at the gene ends were 6 bases for V and 7 bases for J; bases not matched to a gene: 3. The CDR3 runs 15 residues. Per the germline V gene, CDR1 is MNHEY and CDR2 is SVGAGI. CDR3 bases: TGTGCCAGCAGACTGGGACTAGCGGGAGGGAATGAGCAGTTCTTC. Translated: CASRLGLAGGNEQFF.

This clone was detected only a few times. The V call is TRBV7-8, the J call TRBJ2-7; no clear D gene. V was clipped by 1 base and J by 5 bases, with 6 bases between them. CDR3 length: 12 residues. Per the germline V gene, CDR1 is SGHVS and CDR2 is FQNEAQ. CDR3 in amino acids: CASSLDADEQYF. The CDR3, as DNA: TGTGCCAGCAGCTTAGATGCAGACGAGCAGTACTTC. The variable domain in full, with the rest retrieved from reference TRBV7-8 and TRBJ2-7, is GAGVSQSPRYKVAKRGQDVALRCDPISGHVSLFWYQQALGQGPEFLTYFQNEAQLDKSGLPSDRFFAERPEGSVSTLKIQRTQQEDSAVYLCASSLDADEQYFGPGTRLTVT.

This clone was detected a few times. This chain joins TRBV12-5 and TRBJ2-2, with a possible D match to TRBD2 (5 bases). The CDR3 is 15 amino acids. The V gene lost 5 bases and the J gene lost 6 bases, with 16 bases spanning the gap. Per the germline V gene, CDR1 is LGHNT and CDR2 is FRNRAP. CDR3 residues: CASGLWTTGAGELFF. CDR3 nucleotides: TGTGCTAGTGGTCTCTGGACCACCGGGGCCGGGGAGCTGTTTTTT.